This TCR beta chain is from a study of blood T cell repertoires in COVID-19. The wider study: Sites in the United States, Italy and Spain provided acute and convalescent COVID-19 samples. Sources were T cells, B-cell-depleted T cells, or PBMCs; the material itself was cDNA or gDNA.

The method was immunoSEQ multiplex PCR; TCRdb's version includes in-frame clones alone and lacks a portion of them. The table lists approximately 220,000 clones, around 89% of them singletons. All recovered Cohort 3 donors got two negative PCRs, got clearance, or saw symptom resolution. The TCR sequence derives from a man younger than 40 who had recovered from COVID-19. Sequenced sample: PBMCs or T cells enriched from blood (not recorded which).

As DNA, the CDR3 is TGTGCCAGCAGCTTTCCGGCCCGAGCGGGTATTCACAATGAGCAGTTCTTC. Encoded protein: CASSFPARAGIHNEQFF. J is TRBJ2-1 and V is TRBV7-8; D might be TRBD2 (6 bases). The germline V gene has CDR1 SGHVS and CDR2 FQNEAQ. This CDR3 has 17 residues. V was clipped by 3 bases and J by 5 bases, with 20 bases between them.